Sequencing of this T cell receptor (beta chain) was carried out in a study of human T cells and chemical hapten exposure. Study summary: Once 0.01% DPC had been applied to the upper back by patch test, readings were taken at 6 days. Per-sample TCR yields varied mainly from small pooled library volume differences.

MiXCR, run by TCRdb on the RACE reads, gives a single entry per CDR3 protein. The sample has approximately 77,000 distinct CDR3 sequences, about 14% seen once; the top ten hold 4.6%. Trimming pared 1 base from V and 1 base from J, leaving 7 bases between. From germline, CDR1 is SGHAT and CDR2 FQNNGV. This CDR3 has 14 residues. As for time point: pre-sensitization, week 0. Stated treatment: therapeutic diphenylcyclopropenone sensitization with weekly scalp DPC. This clonotype originated in a woman between 50 and 59 years old with alopecia areata. Some clones in this sample may be carry-over from other donors' samples. The rearrangement joins TRBV11-2 to TRBJ1-1; no reliable D call. This material consisted of whole blood, taken in connection with sensitization to the hapten diphenylcyclopropenone (DPC). Written as DNA, the CDR3 is TGTGCCAGCAGCTTAGCCAGGACGAACACTGAAGCTTTCTTT. This gives the protein CASSLARTNTEAFF.